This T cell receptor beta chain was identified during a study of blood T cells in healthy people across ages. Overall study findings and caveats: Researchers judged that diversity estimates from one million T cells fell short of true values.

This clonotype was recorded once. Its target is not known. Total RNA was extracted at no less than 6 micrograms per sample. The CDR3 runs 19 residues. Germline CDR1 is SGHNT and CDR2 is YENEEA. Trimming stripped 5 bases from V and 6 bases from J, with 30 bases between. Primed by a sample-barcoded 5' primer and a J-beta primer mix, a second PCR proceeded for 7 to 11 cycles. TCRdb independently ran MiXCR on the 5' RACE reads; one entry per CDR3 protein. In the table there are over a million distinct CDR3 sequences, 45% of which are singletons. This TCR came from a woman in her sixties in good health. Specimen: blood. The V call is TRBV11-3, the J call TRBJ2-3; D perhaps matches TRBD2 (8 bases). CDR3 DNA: TGTGCCAGCAGCGCCCGGGACAGTACTAGCGGCAGGCAGGCGGATACGCAGTATTTT. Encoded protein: CASSARDSTSGRQADTQYF. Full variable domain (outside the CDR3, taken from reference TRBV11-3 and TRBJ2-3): EAGVVQSPRYKIIEKKQPVAFWCNPISGHNTLYWYLQNLGQGPELLIRYENEEAVDDSQLPKDRFSAERLKGVDSTLKIQPAELGDSAVYLCASSARDSTSGRQADTQYFGPGTRLTVL.